This T cell receptor beta chain is from a study of regulatory T cells in long-lasting Graves disease. Findings and limits, study-wide: Persistent patients shared more public clonotypes (around 3,000) than new patients (more than 900).

The time point: newly diagnosed GD, antithyroid drugs for less than 3 months. Scientists built the TCR library using RNA that was extracted from PBMCs. Libraries of TCR beta came from iRepertoire HTBI primers plus Arm-PCR of CDR3 regions. TCRdb analysed the multiplex PCR reads with MiXCR anew, one entry per CDR3 protein. The sample holds under 450,000 distinct CDR3 sequences, approximately 12% seen once. Per the germline V gene, CDR1 is KGHSH and CDR2 is LQKENI. Between the trimmed V and J ends, which lost 2 bases and 3 bases, there was a span of 11 bases. This CDR3 region has 15 residues. The sample holds many counts of this clonotype. Its antigen is as yet unknown. These sequences were also reported in another study, on T cells in Graves' hyperthyroidism and ophthalmopathy.

This specimen was peripheral blood mononuclear cells (PBMCs), taken at new diagnosis, from a patient treated with antithyroid drugs. The clonotype was recovered from a woman between 18 and 29 years old with Graves disease. The V and J genes are TRBV18 and TRBJ1-5, with D tentatively TRBD1 (6 bases). CDR3 loop: CASSPDGQNNQPQHF. Written as DNA, the CDR3 is TGTGCCAGCTCACCAGACGGACAGAACAATCAGCCCCAGCATTTT. Full variable domain (remainder filled in from reference TRBV18 and TRBJ1-5): NAGVMQNPRHLVRRRGQEARLRCSPMKGHSHVYWYRQLPEEGLKFMVYLQKENIIDESGMPKERFSAEFPKEGPSILRIQQVVRGDSAAYFCASSPDGQNNQPQHFGDGTRLSIL.